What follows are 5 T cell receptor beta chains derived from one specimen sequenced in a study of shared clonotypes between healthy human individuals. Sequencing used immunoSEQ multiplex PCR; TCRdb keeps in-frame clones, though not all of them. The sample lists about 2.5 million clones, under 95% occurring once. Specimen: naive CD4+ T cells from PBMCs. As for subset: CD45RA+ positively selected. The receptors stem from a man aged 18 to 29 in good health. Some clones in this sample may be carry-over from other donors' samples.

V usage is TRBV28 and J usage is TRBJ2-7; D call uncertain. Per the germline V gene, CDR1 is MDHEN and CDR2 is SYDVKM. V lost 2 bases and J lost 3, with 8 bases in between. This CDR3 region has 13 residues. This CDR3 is CASSLMRHYEQYF. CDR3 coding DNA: TGTGCCAGCAGTTTAATGCGGCACTACGAGCAGTACTTC.

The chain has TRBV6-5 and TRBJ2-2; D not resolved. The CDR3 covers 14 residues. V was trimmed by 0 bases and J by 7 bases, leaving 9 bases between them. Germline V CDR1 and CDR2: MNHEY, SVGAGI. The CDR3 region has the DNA TGTGCCAGCAGTTACTCGAAAGTTCTCGGGGAGCTGTTTTTT. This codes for CASSYSKVLGELFF.

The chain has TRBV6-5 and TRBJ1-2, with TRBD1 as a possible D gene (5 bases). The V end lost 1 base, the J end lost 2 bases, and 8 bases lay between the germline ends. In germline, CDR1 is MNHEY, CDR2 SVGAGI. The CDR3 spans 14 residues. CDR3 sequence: CASSYYRGNYGYTF. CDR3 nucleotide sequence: TGTGCCAGCAGTTACTATAGGGGAAACTATGGCTACACCTTC.

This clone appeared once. In DNA, the CDR3 is TGTGCCAGCTCACCACAGGCAGGGAGGCAAGAGACCCAGTACTTC. This sequence encodes CASSPQAGRQETQYF. V gene TRBV18 combines with J gene TRBJ2-5; possibly TRBD2 for D (6 bases). CDR3 length equals 15 residues. The germline gives CDR1 KGHSH, CDR2 LQKENI. V was trimmed by 1 base and J by 2 bases, leaving 11 bases between them.

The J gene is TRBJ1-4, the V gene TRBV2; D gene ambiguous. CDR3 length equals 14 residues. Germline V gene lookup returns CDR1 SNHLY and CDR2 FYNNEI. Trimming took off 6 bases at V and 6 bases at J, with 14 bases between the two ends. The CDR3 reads CASSKTHSDEKLFF. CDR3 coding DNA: TGTGCCAGCAGCAAAACCCACTCGGATGAAAAACTGTTTTTT.